These 6 T cell receptor beta chains originate from one sample sequenced in a study of a mutant IDH1 vaccine in newly diagnosed glioma. Time point here: baseline, week 1 (first vaccination visit). Treatment defined: pre-vaccination baseline after standard-of-care therapy. TCRdb's copy holds only in-frame clones and misses some; the assay was immunoSEQ multiplex PCR. Of some 67,000 clones detected, 65% to 85% appear once; the ten largest clones hold about 4.5%. Source: peripheral blood mononuclear cells (PBMCs), taken from a glioma patient treated with radiotherapy, temozolomide or both. The receptor set was obtained from a woman aged 18-30 years with glioma. Some clones in this sample may be carry-over from other donors' samples.

This clone was counted only a few times. The rearrangement uses TRBV5-1 and TRBJ2-2, with a weak D call TRBD2 (5 bases). CDR3 length: 15 amino acids. Between the trimmed V and J ends, which lost 4 bases and 5 bases, there was a span of 15 bases. Germline V gene sequence: CDR1 SGHRS, CDR2 YFSETQ. CDR3 in amino acids: CASSPSGGRTGELFF. Here the CDR3 DNA reads TGCGCCAGCAGCCCCAGCGGAGGACGGACCGGGGAGCTGTTTTTT.

The chain couples TRBV27 to TRBJ1-4; no firm D call. Trimming stripped 4 bases from V and 3 bases from J, with 9 bases between. There are 14 residues in the CDR3. Germline V gene data show CDR1 as MNHEY and CDR2 as SMNVEV (reference sequence). The CDR3 region is CASSSALPNEKLFF. For the CDR3, the DNA is TGTGCCAGCAGTTCGGCCCTCCCTAATGAAAAACTGTTTTTT.

This chain uses TRBV10-3 with TRBJ1-2; tentatively, D is TRBD1 (5 bases). The V and J ends lost 4 bases and 3 bases respectively, with 9 bases between them. Germline CDR1 is ENHRY and CDR2 is SYGVKD. The CDR3 totals 13 residues. CDR3 nucleotides: TGTGCCATCAGTGGGGACGTCTACTATGGCTACACCTTC. It codes for CAISGDVYYGYTF.

Here the CDR3 reads CASSELRSVGRPYEQYF. The CDR3 bases are TGTGCCAGCAGTGAACTCCGATCGGTAGGCCGTCCTTACGAGCAGTACTTC. The chain employs TRBV6-1 and TRBJ2-7; D remains ambiguous. The CDR3 runs 17 residues. Germline V gene lookup returns CDR1 MNHNS and CDR2 SASEGT. The V gene lost 2 bases and the J gene lost 4 bases, with 21 bases spanning the gap.

The rearrangement joins TRBV5-6 to TRBJ1-1; the match to TRBD1 covers 9 bases. The trim removed 5 bases at V and 3 bases at J, leaving 5 bases unmatched. Germline CDR1 and CDR2: SGHDT and YYEEEE. The CDR3 runs to 14 residues. CDR3 residues: CASSPRQGDTEAFF. The CDR3 DNA follows: TGTGCCAGCAGTCCTAGACAGGGGGACACTGAAGCTTTCTTT. Supplemented by reference TRBV5-6 and TRBJ1-1, the full variable domain reads DAGVTQSPTHLIKTRGQQVTLRCSPKSGHDTVSWYQQALGQGPQFIFQYYEEEERQRGNFPDRFSGHQFPNYSSELNVNALLLGDSALYLCASSPRQGDTEAFFGQGTRLTVV.

This sequence joins TRBV2 and TRBJ2-2; 11 bases match TRBD1. CDR3 length: 15 residues. Trimming took 7 bases from V and 5 from J; bases not matched to a gene: 6. Germline V gene data show CDR1 as SNHLY and CDR2 as FYNNEI. In nucleotides, the CDR3 is TGTGCCAGCACGGGGACAGGGGGGATAACCGGGGAGCTGTTTTTT. Translating gives CASTGTGGITGELFF.